These 12 T cell receptor beta chains share one sample of origin, sequenced in a study of cytomegalovirus exposure and HLA in healthy donors. PCR was performed using 60 Vbeta and 13 Jbeta primers. Repertoires were generated with immunoSEQ multiplex PCR, while TCRdb's copy carries only in-frame clones and drops some. Of about 200,000 clones listed, about 77% are singletons. Sequenced: PBMCs. Receptors were obtained from a woman aged 25-40 years in good health and CMV-seronegative.

The rearrangement joins TRBV5-1 to TRBJ2-3; the D gene is possibly TRBD2 (6 bases). V was shortened by 2 bases and J by 4 bases, with 17 bases between the two germline ends. This CDR3 has 16 amino acids. Germline V lookup: CDR1 SGHRS, CDR2 YFSETQ. CDR3 sequence reads: CASSFRGRSGPDTQYF. The CDR3 coding sequence is TGCGCCAGCAGCTTTCGGGGGAGGTCGGGCCCAGATACGCAGTATTTT.

This clone was counted a few times. This chain connects TRBV2 to TRBJ2-5, with TRBD1 identical over 9 bases. CDR3 length: 14 residues. Losses at the gene ends were 9 bases for V and 2 bases for J; bases not matched to a gene: 7. Germline loops: CDR1 SNHLY, CDR2 FYNNEI. The CDR3 coding sequence is TGTGCCAGTCCCGGGACAGGGCTACAAGAGACCCAGTACTTC. Its translation: CASPGTGLQETQYF. The complete variable domain, with remaining parts taken from reference TRBV2 and TRBJ2-5, reads EPEVTQTPSHQVTQMGQEVILRCVPISNHLYFYWYRQILGQKVEFLVSFYNNEISEKSEIFDDQFSVERPDGSNFTLKIRSTKLEDSAMYFCASPGTGLQETQYFGPGTRLLVL.

The J gene is TRBJ1-2, the V gene TRBV7-2, with 9 bases matching TRBD1. This CDR3 has 16 amino acids. Germline assignment: CDR1 SGHTA and CDR2 FQGNSA. Unmatched junction bases numbered 11, after V lost 1 base and J lost 8 bases. The chain's CDR3 is CASSLVAGDRVHGYTF. The CDR3 DNA is TGTGCCAGCAGCTTAGTTGCAGGGGACAGGGTCCACGGCTACACCTTC. Filled out from reference TRBV7-2 and TRBJ1-2, the complete variable domain reads GAGVSQSPSNKVTEKGKDVELRCDPISGHTALYWYRQSLGQGLEFLIYFQGNSAPDKSGLPSDRFSAERTGGSVSTLTIQRTQQEDSAVYLCASSLVAGDRVHGYTFGSGTRLTVV.

This rearrangement joins TRBV12-5 to TRBJ2-3; TRBD2 is a possible D gene (6 bases). The CDR3 contains 16 residues. Trimming cost V 4 bases and J 0 bases, with 14 bases left between them. Germline V gene lookup returns CDR1 LGHNT and CDR2 FRNRAP. CDR3 nucleotide sequence: TGTGCTAGTGGTTCGGGAGTACATCACAGCACAGATACGCAGTATTTT. Translated: CASGSGVHHSTDTQYF.

The rearrangement joins TRBV5-1 to TRBJ2-5; the D gene is possibly TRBD2 (5 bases). This CDR3 has 15 residues. Germline CDR1 and CDR2: SGHRS and YFSETQ. V dropped 1 base and J dropped 5 bases, with 15 bases sitting between them. The CDR3 sequence is CASSLTASSRETQYF. The CDR3 DNA follows: TGCGCCAGCAGCTTGACGGCTAGCTCGAGGGAGACCCAGTACTTC.

The rearrangement links TRBV28 to TRBJ2-7; maybe TRBD1 (5 bases). Trimming took off 5 bases at V and 3 bases at J, with 32 bases between the two ends. The germline V gene has CDR1 MDHEN and CDR2 SYDVKM. The CDR3 extends over 20 amino acids. The CDR3 spells CASSQGVGRVGVRSFYEQYF. In nucleotides, the CDR3 is TGTGCCAGCAGTCAAGGAGTTGGCAGGGTAGGGGTTCGGAGCTTCTACGAGCAGTACTTC.

The chain joins TRBV28 to TRBJ1-3; D is possibly TRBD1 (5 bases). Trimming took off 6 bases at V and 2 bases at J, with 14 bases between the two ends. The CDR3 is made up of 15 amino acids. Germline-derived CDR1 and CDR2 are MDHEN and SYDVKM. CDR3 DNA sequence: TGTGCCAGCAGCCCTATGGGGGGGGCTGGAAACACCATATATTTT. Amino acid sequence: CASSPMGGAGNTIYF.

This clone occurred a few times. CDR3 loop: CSARVPDTQYF. The DNA of the CDR3 is TGCAGTGCCCGGGTCCCAGATACGCAGTATTTT. The V and J genes are TRBV20-1 and TRBJ2-3, with D hard to call. The CDR3 sequence is 11 residues long. The germline V and J ends were trimmed by 6 bases and 4 bases, with 8 bases remaining between them. CDR1 is DFQATT, CDR2 SNEGSKA, per germline (reference sequence).

V and J are TRBV7-2 and TRBJ2-7, with 10 bases lining up with TRBD2. V dropped 3 bases and J dropped 4; count of bases not matched to a gene: 6. The germline V gene encodes CDR1 SGHTA and CDR2 FQGNSA. CDR3 length: 15 amino acids. This CDR3 is CASSFASGGRYEQYF. DNA of the CDR3: TGTGCCAGCAGCTTTGCTAGCGGGGGCCGGTACGAGCAGTACTTC.

This chain links TRBV7-2 with TRBJ1-1; D unresolved. Germline CDR1 and CDR2: SGHTA and FQGNSA. V shed 7 bases and J shed 5 bases, with 14 bases lying between them. The CDR3 runs 13 residues. The chain's CDR3 is CASTVSRVTEAFF. The DNA of the CDR3 is TGTGCCAGCACCGTGTCCCGGGTGACTGAAGCTTTCTTT.

J is TRBJ1-5 and V is TRBV7-9, with D tentatively TRBD1 (5 bases). Germline-derived CDR1 and CDR2 are SEHNR and FQNEAQ (reference sequence). This CDR3 is built from 14 residues. The V end lost 3 bases, the J end lost 6 bases, and 12 bases lay between the germline ends. CDR3 region: CASSFSGGGQPQHF. In DNA form, the CDR3 reads TGTGCCAGCAGCTTTTCCGGGGGTGGTCAGCCCCAGCATTTT.

CDR3 coding DNA: TGTGCCAGCAGCTCTACAGGGCCGGTAGCTAATGAAAAACTGTTTTTT. Its translation: CASSSTGPVANEKLFF. V usage is TRBV7-9 and J usage is TRBJ1-4; possible D gene TRBD1, 6 bases. CDR1 is SEHNR, CDR2 FQNEAQ, per germline (reference sequence). The V end lost 4 bases, the J end lost 3 bases, and 15 bases lay between the germline ends. The CDR3 has 16 residues.